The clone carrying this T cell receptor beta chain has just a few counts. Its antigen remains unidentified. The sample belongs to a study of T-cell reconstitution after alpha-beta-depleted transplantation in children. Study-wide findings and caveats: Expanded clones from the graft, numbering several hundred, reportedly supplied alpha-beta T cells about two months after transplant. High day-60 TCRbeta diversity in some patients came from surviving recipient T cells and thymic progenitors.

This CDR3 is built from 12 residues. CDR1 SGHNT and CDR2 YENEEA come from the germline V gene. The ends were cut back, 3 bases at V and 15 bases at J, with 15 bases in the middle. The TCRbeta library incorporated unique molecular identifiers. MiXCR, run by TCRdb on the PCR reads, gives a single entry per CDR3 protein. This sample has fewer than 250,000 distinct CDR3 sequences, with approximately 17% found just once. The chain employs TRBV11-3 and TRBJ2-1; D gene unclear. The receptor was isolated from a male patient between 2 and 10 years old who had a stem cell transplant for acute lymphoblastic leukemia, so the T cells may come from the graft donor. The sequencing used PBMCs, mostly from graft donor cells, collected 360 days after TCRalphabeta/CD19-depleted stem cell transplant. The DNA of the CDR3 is TGTGCCAGCAGCTTTTCGACCCAAACCCGGTTCTTC. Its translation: CASSFSTQTRFF.